In its sample, the clone carrying this T cell receptor (beta chain) was seen once. The data belong to a study of blood T cell repertoires in COVID-19. Study members were between about 18 and 100 years old and lived in 25 or so US regions. Germline V gives CDR1 SNHLY, CDR2 FYNNEI. This CDR3 region has 15 residues. Trimming removed 4 bases from V and 0 bases from J, with 12 bases in between. Methods used by the authors: Nucleated cell number was recorded as an estimate derived from reference gene primer amplification. Using immunoSEQ multiplex PCR, the repertoire was profiled, and TCRdb retains in-frame clones only, with some absent. V, J and clone size reflect that table, while D and trimming were determined from the DNA. The data show about 430,000 clones, roughly nine tenths seen once.

Input material: PBMCs or T cells enriched from blood (not recorded which). V and J are TRBV2 and TRBJ1-1, with D hard to call. The sequence was collected from a man aged 25 to 40 who had recovered from COVID-19. DNA of the CDR3: TGTGCCAGCAGTGTCGCAGGCTTCATGAACACTGAAGCTTTCTTT. It encodes CASSVAGFMNTEAFF.